These 5 T cell receptor beta chains originate from one sample sequenced in a study of T cell repertoires in cytomegalovirus infection. TCRdb independently ran MiXCR on the reads; one entry per CDR3 protein. The sample lists 250,000 or so distinct CDR3 sequences, over 15% seen once, with roughly half in the top ten. Input material: CD8+ T cells from PBMCs. The receptors stem from a human donor in good health (CMV status not recorded). Some clones in this sample may be carry-over from other donors' samples.

The sample holds one count of this clonotype. The V call is TRBV6-1, the J call TRBJ2-5; tentative D call: TRBD1 (6 bases). The CDR3 is 14 amino acids. Germline-derived CDR1 and CDR2 are MNHNS and SASEGT. The V end lost 4 bases, the J end lost 1 base, and 10 bases lay between the germline ends. In DNA form, the CDR3 reads TGTGCCAGCAGTGCCGGACAGTCCCAAGAGACCCAGTACTTC. Its protein product is CASSAGQSQETQYF.

This clonotype has more than one count but fewer than ten. This rearrangement joins TRBV29-1 to TRBJ2-7, with D possibly being TRBD1 or TRBD2 (6 bases each). The CDR3 has 11 residues. V lost 2 bases and J lost 6, with 8 bases in between. Germline V CDR1 and CDR2: SQVTM, ANQGSEA. The CDR3 DNA follows: TGCAGCGTTGAAAGGGGGGTCGAGCAGTACTTC. As protein: CSVERGVEQYF.

This clonotype appeared many times. The genes are TRBV28 and TRBJ2-4, with D possibly being TRBD2 (5 bases). This CDR3 has 15 residues. The V gene lost 5 bases and the J gene lost 10 bases, with 21 bases spanning the gap. Per germline, CDR1 MDHEN and CDR2 SYDVKM. CDR3 coding DNA: TGTGCCAGCAGTCCCCTCGGGGAGCCAACTTCTATTCAGTACTTC. Translating gives CASSPLGEPTSIQYF.

The chain combines TRBV28 with TRBJ2-5, with TRBD2 identical over 12 bases. The germline V gene has CDR1 MDHEN and CDR2 SYDVKM. This CDR3 spans 17 amino acids. The V segment lost 3 bases and the J segment 5 bases; nucleotides outside the gene matches: 10. The CDR3 loop is CASSLRLAGVNKETQYF. The CDR3 DNA is TGTGCCAGCAGTTTGAGACTAGCGGGGGTGAACAAGGAGACCCAGTACTTC.

Many counts were recorded for this clonotype. This chain uses TRBV6-1 with TRBJ2-2; no clear D gene. The V and J ends lost 7 bases and 7 bases respectively, with 13 bases between them. The CDR3 totals 13 residues. Germline V gene data show CDR1 as MNHNS and CDR2 as SASEGT. The CDR3 DNA sequence: TGTGCCAGCACCGAAGAAGTCGGCGGGGAGCTGTTTTTT. This gives the protein CASTEEVGGELFF.